This T cell receptor beta chain is from a study of cytomegalovirus exposure and HLA in healthy donors. As regards this clone: Its target is unknown.

The CDR3 contains 15 residues. Germline values: CDR1 SGHDT, CDR2 YYEEEE. With V trimmed by 1 base and J by 8 bases, 8 bases remained unmatched. In the PCR, 60 Vbeta and 13 Jbeta primers were used. Profiled with immunoSEQ multiplex PCR; TCRdb holds only in-frame clones, not every one. The sample has more than 110,000 clones; 73% are singletons. Study findings and constraints: The authors considered a cluster of highly shared sequence variants likely to be a sequencing artifact.

The TCR originated in a human donor in good health. The gene calls are TRBV5-6 and TRBJ2-1, with 8 positions matching TRBD2. Material for sequencing was PBMCs. DNA for the CDR3: TGTGCCAGCAGCTTGTCCCGGGAGGGCGTCTATGAGCAGTTCTTC. Its translation: CASSLSREGVYEQFF.